The entry that follows covers one T cell receptor (beta chain) sequence. Losses at the gene ends were 4 bases for V and 7 bases for J; bases not matched to a gene: 10. The CDR3 consists of 15 residues. The V gene's germline CDR1 is MDHEN and CDR2 SYDVKM. This sample stems from a study of blood T cell repertoires in COVID-19. Study at large: Samples representing acute and convalescent COVID-19 were sourced from the United States, Italy and Spain.

Some clones are missing from TCRdb's copy, which holds only in-frame ones; the method was immunoSEQ multiplex PCR. The table has a few hundred thousand clones, roughly nine tenths seen once; the top ten hold 6.2%. Sequenced input: peripheral blood. The gene calls are TRBV28 and TRBJ1-1; the match to TRBD1 covers 9 bases. This TCR came from a man aged 55 to 69 with acute or convalescent COVID-19. CDR3 in amino acids: CASSSPGQGDFEAFF. The CDR3 coding sequence is TGTGCCAGCAGTTCCCCGGGACAGGGCGATTTTGAAGCTTTCTTT.